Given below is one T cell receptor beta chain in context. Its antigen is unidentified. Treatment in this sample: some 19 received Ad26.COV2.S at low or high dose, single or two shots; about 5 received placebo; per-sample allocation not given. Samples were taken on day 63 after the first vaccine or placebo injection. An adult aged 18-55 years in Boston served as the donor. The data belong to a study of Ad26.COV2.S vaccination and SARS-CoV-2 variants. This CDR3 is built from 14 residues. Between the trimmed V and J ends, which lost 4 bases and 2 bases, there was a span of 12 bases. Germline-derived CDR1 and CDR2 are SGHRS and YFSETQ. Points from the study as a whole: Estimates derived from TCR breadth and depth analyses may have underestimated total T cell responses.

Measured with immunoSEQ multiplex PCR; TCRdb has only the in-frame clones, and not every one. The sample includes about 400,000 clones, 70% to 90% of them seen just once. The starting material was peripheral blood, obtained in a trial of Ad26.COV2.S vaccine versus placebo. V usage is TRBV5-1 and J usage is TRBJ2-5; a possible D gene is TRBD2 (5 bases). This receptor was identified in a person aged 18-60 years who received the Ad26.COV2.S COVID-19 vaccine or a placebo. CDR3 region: CASSPGPGQETQYF. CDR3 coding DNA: TGCGCCAGCAGCCCCGGACCGGGACAAGAGACCCAGTACTTC.